The present T cell receptor beta chain was sequenced within a study of STAT5B mutations in CD4+ large granular lymphocyte leukemia. Remarks on this clone: The junction departs from germline at one end; a sequencing error may be responsible.

Germline loops: CDR1 SSHAT, CDR2 FNYEAQ (reference sequence). This CDR3 has 13 amino acids. Sequencing used immunoSEQ multiplex PCR; TCRdb keeps in-frame clones, though not all of them. This repertoire shows 25,000 to 35,000 clones, around 66% found once; its top ten account for about 0.45%. V gene TRBV7-7 combines with J gene TRBJ2-2; no clear D gene. Sequencing was done on a sample of CD4+ T cells from blood buffy coats. The source is a human donor in good health. This CDR3 is CASSPLSTGELFF. The CDR3 coding sequence is TGTGCTAGCAGCCCCCTTAGCACCGGGGAGCTGTTTTTT.